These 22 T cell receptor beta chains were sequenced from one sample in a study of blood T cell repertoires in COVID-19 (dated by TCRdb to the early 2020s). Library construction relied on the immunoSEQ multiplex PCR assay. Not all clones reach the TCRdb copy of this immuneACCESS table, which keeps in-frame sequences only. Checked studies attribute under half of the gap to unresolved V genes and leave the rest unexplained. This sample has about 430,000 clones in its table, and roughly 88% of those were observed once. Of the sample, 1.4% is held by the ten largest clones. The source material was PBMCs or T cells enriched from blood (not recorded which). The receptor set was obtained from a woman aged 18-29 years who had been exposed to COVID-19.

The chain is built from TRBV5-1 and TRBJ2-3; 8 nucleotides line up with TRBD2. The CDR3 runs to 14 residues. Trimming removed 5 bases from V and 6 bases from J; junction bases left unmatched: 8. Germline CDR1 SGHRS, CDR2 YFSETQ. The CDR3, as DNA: TGCGCCAGCAGTACAGCGGGAGACGGGGATACGCAGTATTTT. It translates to CASSTAGDGDTQYF.

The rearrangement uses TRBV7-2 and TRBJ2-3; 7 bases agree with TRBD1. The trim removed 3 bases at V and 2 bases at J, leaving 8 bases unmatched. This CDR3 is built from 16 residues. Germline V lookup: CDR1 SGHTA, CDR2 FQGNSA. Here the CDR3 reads CASSFQRDRDTDTQYF. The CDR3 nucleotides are TGTGCCAGCAGCTTTCAAAGAGACAGGGACACAGATACGCAGTATTTT.

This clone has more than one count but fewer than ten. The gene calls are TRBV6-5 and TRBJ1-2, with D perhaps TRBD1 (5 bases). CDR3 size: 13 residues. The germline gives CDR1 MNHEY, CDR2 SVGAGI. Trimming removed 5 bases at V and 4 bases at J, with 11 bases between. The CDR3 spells CASSLDMLYGYTF. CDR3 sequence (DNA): TGTGCCAGCAGTCTGGACATGCTCTATGGCTACACCTTC.

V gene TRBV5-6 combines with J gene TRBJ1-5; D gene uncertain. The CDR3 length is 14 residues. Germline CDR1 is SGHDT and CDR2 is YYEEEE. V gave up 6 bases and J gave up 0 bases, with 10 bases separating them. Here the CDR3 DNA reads TGTGCCAGCACCTTCGGGAGTAGCAATCAGCCCCAGCATTTT. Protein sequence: CASTFGSSNQPQHF.

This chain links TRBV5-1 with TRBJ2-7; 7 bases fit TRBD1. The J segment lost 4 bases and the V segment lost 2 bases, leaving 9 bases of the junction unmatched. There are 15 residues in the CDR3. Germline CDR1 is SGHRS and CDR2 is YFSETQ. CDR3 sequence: CASSLTGVLFYEQYF. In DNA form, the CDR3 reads TGCGCCAGCAGCTTAACAGGGGTCCTGTTTTACGAGCAGTACTTC.

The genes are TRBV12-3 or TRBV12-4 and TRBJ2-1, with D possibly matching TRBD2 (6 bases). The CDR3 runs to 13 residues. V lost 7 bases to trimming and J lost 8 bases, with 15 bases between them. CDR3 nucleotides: TGTGCCAGCAAAGTTCTAGCGAGGGATGAGCAGTTCTTC. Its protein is CASKVLARDEQFF.

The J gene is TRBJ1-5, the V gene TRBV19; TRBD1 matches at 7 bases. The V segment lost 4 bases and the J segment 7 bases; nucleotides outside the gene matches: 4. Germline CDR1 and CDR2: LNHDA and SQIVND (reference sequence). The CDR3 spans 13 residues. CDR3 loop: CASSSTGVQPQHF. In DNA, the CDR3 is TGTGCCAGTAGTAGTACAGGGGTCCAGCCCCAGCATTTT.

CDR3 amino acids: CASSLDLAGGTDTQYF. The CDR3 DNA reads as TGTGCCAGCAGCTTAGATCTAGCGGGAGGTACAGATACGCAGTATTTT. This sequence joins TRBV7-6 and TRBJ2-3; 11 positions agree with TRBD2. V shed 1 base, J shed 3 bases, and the junction held 3 bases outside the gene matches. The CDR3 extends over 16 amino acids. CDR1 and CDR2 from the germline V gene are SGHVS and FNYEAQ.

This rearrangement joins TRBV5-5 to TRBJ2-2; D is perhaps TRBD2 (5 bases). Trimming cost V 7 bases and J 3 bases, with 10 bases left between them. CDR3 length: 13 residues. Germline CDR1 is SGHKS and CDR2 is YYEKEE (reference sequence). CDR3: CASYREDTGELFF. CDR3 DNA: TGTGCCAGCTACCGGGAAGACACCGGGGAGCTGTTTTTT.

CDR3 region: CASSQIGSRTEAFF. CDR3 in DNA: TGTGCCAGCAGTCAAATCGGGTCTCGCACTGAAGCTTTCTTT. The J gene is TRBJ1-1, the V gene TRBV27; D unclear. The length of the CDR3 is 14 residues. Deletions cut 5 bases from V and 4 bases from J, with 14 bases between. Per germline, CDR1 MNHEY and CDR2 SMNVEV (reference sequence).

This CDR3 is CASSGTGSQPQHF. CDR3 DNA sequence: TGTGCCAGCTCAGGCACAGGATCCCAGCCCCAGCATTTT. The chain combines TRBV18 with TRBJ1-5, with D possibly TRBD1 on 5 matching bases. Trimming pared 5 bases from V and 7 bases from J, leaving 12 bases between. Germline assignment: CDR1 KGHSH and CDR2 LQKENI. The CDR3 covers 13 residues.

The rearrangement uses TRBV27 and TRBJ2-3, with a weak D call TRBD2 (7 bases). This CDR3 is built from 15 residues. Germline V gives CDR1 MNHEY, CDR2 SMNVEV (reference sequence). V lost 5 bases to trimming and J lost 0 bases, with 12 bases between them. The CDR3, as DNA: TGTGCCAGCAGTGCGGCGGGGGCTAGCACAGATACGCAGTATTTT. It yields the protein CASSAAGASTDTQYF.

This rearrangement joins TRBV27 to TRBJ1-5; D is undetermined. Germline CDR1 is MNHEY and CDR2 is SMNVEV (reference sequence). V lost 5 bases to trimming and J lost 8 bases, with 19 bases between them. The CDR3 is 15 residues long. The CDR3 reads CASSETDPPVKPQHF. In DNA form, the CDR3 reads TGTGCCAGCAGTGAGACTGATCCCCCTGTTAAGCCCCAGCATTTT.

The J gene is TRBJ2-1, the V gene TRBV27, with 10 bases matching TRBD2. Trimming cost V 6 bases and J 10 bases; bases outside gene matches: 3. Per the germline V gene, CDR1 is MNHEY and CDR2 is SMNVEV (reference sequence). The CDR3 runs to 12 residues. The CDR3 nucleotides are TGTGCCAGCAGGGTGGGACTAGCGGAGCAGTTCTTC. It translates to CASRVGLAEQFF.

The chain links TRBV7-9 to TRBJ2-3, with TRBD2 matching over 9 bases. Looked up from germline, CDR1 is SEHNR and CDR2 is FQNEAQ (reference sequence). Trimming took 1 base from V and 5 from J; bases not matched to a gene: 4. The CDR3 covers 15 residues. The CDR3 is CASSLDGSGRDTQYF. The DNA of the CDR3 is TGTGCCAGCAGCTTAGATGGTAGCGGGAGAGATACGCAGTATTTT. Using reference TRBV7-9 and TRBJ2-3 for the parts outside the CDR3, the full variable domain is DTGVSQNPRHKITKRGQNVTFRCDPISEHNRLYWYRQTLGQGPEFLTYFQNEAQLEKSRLLSDRFSAERPKGSFSTLEIQRTEQGDSAMYLCASSLDGSGRDTQYFGPGTRLTVL.

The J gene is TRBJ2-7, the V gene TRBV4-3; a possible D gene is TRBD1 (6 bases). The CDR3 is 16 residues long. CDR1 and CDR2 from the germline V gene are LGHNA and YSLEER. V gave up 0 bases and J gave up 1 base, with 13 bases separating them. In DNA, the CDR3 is TGCGCCAGCAGCCAAGAAGTACAGGGAGTATCCTACGAGCAGTACTTC. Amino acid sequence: CASSQEVQGVSYEQYF.

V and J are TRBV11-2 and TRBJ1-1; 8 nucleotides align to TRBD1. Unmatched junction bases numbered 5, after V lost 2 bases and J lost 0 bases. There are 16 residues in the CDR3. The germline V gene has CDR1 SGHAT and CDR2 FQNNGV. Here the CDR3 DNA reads TGTGCCAGCAGCTTACGGACAGGGAGTATGAACACTGAAGCTTTCTTT. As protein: CASSLRTGSMNTEAFF.

CDR3 residues: CASSGGVGDSYNEQFF. CDR3 nucleotide sequence: TGTGCCAGCAGTGGAGGGGTGGGCGACTCCTACAATGAGCAGTTCTTC. The chain links TRBV7-3 to TRBJ2-1, with D possibly TRBD2 on 6 matching bases. Germline CDR1 and CDR2: SGHTA and FQGTGA. The CDR3 length is 16 residues. V lost 6 bases and J 0 bases, leaving 15 bases between the germline ends.

The chain's CDR3 is CASSETVRDYGAYEQYF. CDR3 DNA: TGCGCCAGCAGTGAGACAGTTCGGGACTATGGGGCTTACGAGCAGTACTTC. The rearrangement uses TRBV10-1 and TRBJ2-7; TRBD2 matches 7 bases. After removal of 2 bases from V and 4 bases from J, the junction contained 14 bases not matched to a gene. Germline CDR1 reads WNHNN; CDR2 reads SYGVQD (reference sequence). This CDR3 contains 17 residues.

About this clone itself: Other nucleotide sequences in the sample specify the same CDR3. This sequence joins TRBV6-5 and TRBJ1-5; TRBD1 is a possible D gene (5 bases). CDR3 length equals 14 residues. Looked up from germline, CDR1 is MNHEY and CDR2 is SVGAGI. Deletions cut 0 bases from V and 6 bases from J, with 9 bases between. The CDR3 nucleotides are TGTGCCAGCAGTTACTCAGGGGTTCGTCAGCCCCAGCATTTT. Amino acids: CASSYSGVRQPQHF.

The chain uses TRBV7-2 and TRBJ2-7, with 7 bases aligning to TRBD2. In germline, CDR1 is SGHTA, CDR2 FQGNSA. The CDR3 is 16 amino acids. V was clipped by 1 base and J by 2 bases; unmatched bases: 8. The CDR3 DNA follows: TGTGCCAGCAGCTTAGAAGGGCGGGAGCCAGCCTACGAGCAGTACTTC. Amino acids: CASSLEGREPAYEQYF.

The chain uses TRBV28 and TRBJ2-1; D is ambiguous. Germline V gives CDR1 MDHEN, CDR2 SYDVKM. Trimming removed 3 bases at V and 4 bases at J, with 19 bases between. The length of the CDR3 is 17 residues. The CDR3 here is CASSFSSMSPRYNEQFF. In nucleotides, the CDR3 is TGTGCCAGCAGTTTTTCGTCTATGAGCCCGAGGTACAATGAGCAGTTCTTC.